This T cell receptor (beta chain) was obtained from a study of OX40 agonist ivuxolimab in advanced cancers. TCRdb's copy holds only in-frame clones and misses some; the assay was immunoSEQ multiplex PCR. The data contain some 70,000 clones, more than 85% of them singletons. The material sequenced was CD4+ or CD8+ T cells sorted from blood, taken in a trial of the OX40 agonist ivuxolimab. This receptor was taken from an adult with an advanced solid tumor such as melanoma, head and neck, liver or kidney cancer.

This CDR3 is CASSMAGGDTQYF. CDR3 coding DNA: TGTGCCAGTAGTATGGCCGGTGGAGATACGCAGTATTTT. The V call is TRBV19, the J call TRBJ2-3, with no clear D. Trimming took off 3 bases at V and 5 bases at J, with 9 bases between the two ends. Germline CDR1 is LNHDA and CDR2 is SQIVND (reference sequence). The CDR3 is 13 amino acids.